This TCR beta chain was sequenced for a study of shared clonotypes between healthy human individuals. Study-level background: The donor pool was made up of a couple of women and three men aged 18 to 49. Points from the study as a whole: A handful of donors had around 5% of their naive CD4 clonotypes in common.

Several immunoSEQ plates held equal portions of the genomic DNA taken from each subset. The data were produced by immunoSEQ multiplex PCR, yet TCRdb's version contains in-frame clones alone and is incomplete. The table includes approximately 2.1 million clones, approximately 95% detected once. Germline values: CDR1 LNHDA, CDR2 SQIVND (reference sequence). The ends were cut back, 3 bases at V and 0 bases at J, with 15 bases in the middle. CDR3 size: 18 residues. Remarks on this clone: Its antigen is currently unknown.

Sequenced sample: naive CD4+ T cells from PBMCs. The subset denotes: CD45RA+ positively selected. The sequence derives from a man younger than 30 in good health. Some clones in this sample may be carry-over from other donors' samples. The chain combines TRBV19 with TRBJ2-6, with D possibly being TRBD1 (6 bases). The CDR3 coding sequence is TGTGCCAGTAGTATCGTCGGGACACATTACTCTGGGGCCAACGTCCTGACTTTC. This encodes CASSIVGTHYSGANVLTF.